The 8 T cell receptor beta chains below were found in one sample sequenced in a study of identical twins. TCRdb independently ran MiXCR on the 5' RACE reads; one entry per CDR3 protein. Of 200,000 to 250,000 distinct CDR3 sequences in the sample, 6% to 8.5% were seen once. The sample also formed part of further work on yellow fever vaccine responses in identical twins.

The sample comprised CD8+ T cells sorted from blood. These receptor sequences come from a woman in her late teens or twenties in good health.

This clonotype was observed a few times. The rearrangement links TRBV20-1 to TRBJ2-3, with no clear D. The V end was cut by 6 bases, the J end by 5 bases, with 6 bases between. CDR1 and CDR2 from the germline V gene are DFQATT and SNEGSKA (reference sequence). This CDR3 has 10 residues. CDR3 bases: TGCAGTGCAAGCGAAGATACGCAGTATTTT. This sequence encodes CSASEDTQYF.

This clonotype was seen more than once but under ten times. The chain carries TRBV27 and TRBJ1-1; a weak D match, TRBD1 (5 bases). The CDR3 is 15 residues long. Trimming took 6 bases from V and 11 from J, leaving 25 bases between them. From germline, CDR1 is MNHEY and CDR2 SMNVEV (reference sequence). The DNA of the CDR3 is TGTGCCAGCAGCCCAAAAGTCGGGGGATGGGTGAATGCTTTCTTT. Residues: CASSPKVGGWVNAFF.

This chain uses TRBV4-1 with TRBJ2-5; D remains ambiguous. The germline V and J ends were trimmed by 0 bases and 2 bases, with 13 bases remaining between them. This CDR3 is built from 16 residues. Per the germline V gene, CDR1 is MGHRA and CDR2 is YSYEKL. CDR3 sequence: CASSQELWSVQETQYF. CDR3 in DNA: TGCGCCAGCAGCCAAGAGTTGTGGTCGGTGCAAGAGACCCAGTACTTC.

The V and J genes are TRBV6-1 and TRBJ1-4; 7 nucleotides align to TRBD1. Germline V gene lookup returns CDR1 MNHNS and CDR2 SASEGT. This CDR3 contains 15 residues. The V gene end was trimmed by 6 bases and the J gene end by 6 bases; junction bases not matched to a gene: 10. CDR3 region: CASSFQGDGDEKLFF. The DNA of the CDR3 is TGTGCCAGCAGCTTTCAGGGGGATGGGGATGAAAAACTGTTTTTT.

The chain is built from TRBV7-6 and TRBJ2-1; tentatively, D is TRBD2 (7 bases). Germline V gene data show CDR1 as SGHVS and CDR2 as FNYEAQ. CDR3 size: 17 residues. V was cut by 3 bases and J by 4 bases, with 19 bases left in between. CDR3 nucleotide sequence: TGTGCCAGCAGCTTGGGGGCGTGGGGGGGGTCGTACAATGAGCAGTTCTTC. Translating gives CASSLGAWGGSYNEQFF.

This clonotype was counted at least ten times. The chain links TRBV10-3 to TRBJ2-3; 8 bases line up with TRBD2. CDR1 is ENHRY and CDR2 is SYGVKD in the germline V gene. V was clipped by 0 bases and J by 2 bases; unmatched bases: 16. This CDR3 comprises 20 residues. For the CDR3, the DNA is TGTGCCATCAGTGAGTCTACTAGCGGAATCCCAGCGGTATACACAGATACGCAGTATTTT. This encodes CAISESTSGIPAVYTDTQYF.

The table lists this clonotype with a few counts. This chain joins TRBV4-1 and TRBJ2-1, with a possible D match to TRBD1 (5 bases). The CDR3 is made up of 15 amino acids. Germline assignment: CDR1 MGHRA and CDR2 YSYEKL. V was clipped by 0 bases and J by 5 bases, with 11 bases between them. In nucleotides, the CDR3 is TGCGCCAGCAGCCAAGAATGGAAGGACAACAATGAGCAGTTCTTC. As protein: CASSQEWKDNNEQFF.

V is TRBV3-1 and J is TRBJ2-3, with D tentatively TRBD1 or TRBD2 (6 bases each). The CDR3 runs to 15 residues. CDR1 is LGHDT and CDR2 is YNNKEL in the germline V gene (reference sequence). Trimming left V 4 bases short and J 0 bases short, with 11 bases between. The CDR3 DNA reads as TGTGCCAGCAGCCGGAGGGGGGATAGCACAGATACGCAGTATTTT. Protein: CASSRRGDSTDTQYF.